The text below deals with one TCR beta chain. Its target is not known. These data originate in a study of spatial heterogeneity in lung cancer. Across the study: Each time, sequencing found more beta-chain sequences than alpha-chain sequences. Raw-read counts averaged over ten per unique TCR and UMI combination.

Regarding time point: sample taken at primary tumor resection. The donor group consisted of over 55 patients who had untreated, early-stage non-small cell lung cancer. TCRdb reprocessed the 5' RACE reads with MiXCR, giving one entry per CDR3 protein. Of approximately 25,000 distinct CDR3 sequences listed, under 9.5% are singletons. Germline assignment: CDR1 MNHNS and CDR2 SASEGT. The V and J ends lost 4 bases and 0 bases respectively, with 13 bases between them. This CDR3 spans 17 amino acids. Study-wide points: The number of expanded tumor alpha and beta chains correlated with mutation number.

The chain employs TRBV6-1 and TRBJ2-6; maybe TRBD2 (5 bases). This TCR came from a male donor with early-stage non-small cell lung cancer. The sequences come from lung tumor tissue, collected at surgery. CDR3 in amino acids: CASSVGLISSGANVLTF. CDR3 coding DNA: TGTGCCAGCAGTGTCGGACTTATCAGCTCTGGGGCCAACGTCCTGACTTTC.